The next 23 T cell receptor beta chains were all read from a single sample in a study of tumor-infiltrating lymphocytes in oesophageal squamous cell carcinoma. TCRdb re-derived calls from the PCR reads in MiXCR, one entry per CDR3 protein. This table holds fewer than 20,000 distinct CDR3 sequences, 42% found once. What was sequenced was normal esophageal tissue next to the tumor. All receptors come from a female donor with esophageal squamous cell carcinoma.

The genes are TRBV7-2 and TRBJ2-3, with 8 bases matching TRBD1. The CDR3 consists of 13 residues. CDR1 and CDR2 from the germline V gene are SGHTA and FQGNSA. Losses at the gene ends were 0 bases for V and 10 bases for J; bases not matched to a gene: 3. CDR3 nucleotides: TGTGCCAGCAGCTTAGCAGGACAGGGATCGCAGTATTTT. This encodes CASSLAGQGSQYF.

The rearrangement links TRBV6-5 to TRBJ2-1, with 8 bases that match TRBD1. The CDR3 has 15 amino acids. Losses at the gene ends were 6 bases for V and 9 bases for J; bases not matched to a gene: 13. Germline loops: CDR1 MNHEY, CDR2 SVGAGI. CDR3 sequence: CASSLEYRGASEQFF. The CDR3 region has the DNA TGTGCCAGCAGCTTAGAATACAGGGGGGCGAGTGAGCAGTTCTTC.

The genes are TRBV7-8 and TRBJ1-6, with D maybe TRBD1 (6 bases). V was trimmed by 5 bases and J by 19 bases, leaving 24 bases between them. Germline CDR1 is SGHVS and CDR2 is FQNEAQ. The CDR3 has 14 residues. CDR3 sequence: CASSTSGGPTEQHF. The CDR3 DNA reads TGTGCCAGCAGCACAAGCGGGGGGCCTACGGAGCAGCACTTT.

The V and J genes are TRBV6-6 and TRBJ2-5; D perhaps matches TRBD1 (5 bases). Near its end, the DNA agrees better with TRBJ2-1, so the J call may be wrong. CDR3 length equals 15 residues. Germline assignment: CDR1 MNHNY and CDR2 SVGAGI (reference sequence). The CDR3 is CASSYRGARYNEQFF. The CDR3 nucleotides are TGTGCCAGCAGTTACAGGGGTGCGAGGTACAATGAGCAGTTCTTC.

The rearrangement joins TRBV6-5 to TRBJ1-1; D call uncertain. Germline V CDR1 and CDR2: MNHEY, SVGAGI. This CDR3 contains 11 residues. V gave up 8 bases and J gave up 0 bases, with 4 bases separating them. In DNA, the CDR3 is TGTGCCAGCGGAGTGAACACTGAAGCTTTCTTT. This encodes CASGVNTEAFF.

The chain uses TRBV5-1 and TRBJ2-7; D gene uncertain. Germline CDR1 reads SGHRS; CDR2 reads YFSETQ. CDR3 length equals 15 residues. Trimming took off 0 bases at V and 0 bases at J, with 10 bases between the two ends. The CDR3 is CASSLDTESSYEQYF. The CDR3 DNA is TGCGCCAGCAGCTTGGACACGGAGAGCTCCTACGAGCAGTACTTC. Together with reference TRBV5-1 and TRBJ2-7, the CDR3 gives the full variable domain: KAGVTQTPRYLIKTRGQQVTLSCSPISGHRSVSWYQQTPGQGLQFLFEYFSETQRNKGNFPGRFSGRQFSNSRSEMNVSTLELGDSALYLCASSLDTESSYEQYFGPGTRLTVT.

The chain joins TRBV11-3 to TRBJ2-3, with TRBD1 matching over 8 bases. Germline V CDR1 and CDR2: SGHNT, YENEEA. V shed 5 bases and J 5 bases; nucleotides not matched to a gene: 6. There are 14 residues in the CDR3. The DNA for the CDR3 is TGTGCCAGCAGCCCGGGACAGGTGGGAGATACGCAGTATTTT. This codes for CASSPGQVGDTQYF.

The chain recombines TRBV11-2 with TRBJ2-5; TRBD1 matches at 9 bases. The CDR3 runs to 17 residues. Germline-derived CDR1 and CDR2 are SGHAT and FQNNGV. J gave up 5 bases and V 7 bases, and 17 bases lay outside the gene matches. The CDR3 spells CASTWPGQGWKRETQYF. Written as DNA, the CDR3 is TGTGCCAGCACCTGGCCGGGACAGGGATGGAAGCGGGAGACCCAGTACTTC.

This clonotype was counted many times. CDR3 protein: CASSLWPGETQYF. The CDR3 DNA reads as TGCGCCAGCAGCCTCTGGCCCGGAGAGACCCAGTACTTC. The rearrangement links TRBV5-1 to TRBJ2-5; D is ambiguous. The germline gives CDR1 SGHRS, CDR2 YFSETQ. The CDR3 covers 13 residues. The V gene lost 4 bases and the J gene lost 4 bases, with 11 bases spanning the gap.

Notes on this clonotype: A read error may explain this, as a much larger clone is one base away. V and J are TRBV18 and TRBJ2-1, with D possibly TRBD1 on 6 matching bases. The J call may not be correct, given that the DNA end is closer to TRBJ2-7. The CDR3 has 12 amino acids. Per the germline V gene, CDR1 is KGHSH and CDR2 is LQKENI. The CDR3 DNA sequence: TGTGCCAGCTCGGAGATCGGGACAGAGCAGTACTTC. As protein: CASSEIGTEQYF.

In DNA, the CDR3 is TGTGCCAGCAGTCACCGGGACAGGGGCAGGGAGCAGTTCTTC. Residues: CASSHRDRGREQFF. The J gene is TRBJ2-5, the V gene TRBV28; TRBD1 matches 10 bases. The J call may be faulty, since TRBJ2-1 better matches the DNA end. Germline V CDR1 and CDR2: MDHEN, SYDVKM. The length of the CDR3 is 14 residues.

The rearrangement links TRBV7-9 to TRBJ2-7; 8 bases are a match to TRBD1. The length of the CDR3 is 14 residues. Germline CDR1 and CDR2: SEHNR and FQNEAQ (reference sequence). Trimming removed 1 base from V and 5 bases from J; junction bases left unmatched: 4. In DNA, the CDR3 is TGTGCCAGCAGCTTAGGGACAGGGAGCCACGAGCAGTACTTC. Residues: CASSLGTGSHEQYF.

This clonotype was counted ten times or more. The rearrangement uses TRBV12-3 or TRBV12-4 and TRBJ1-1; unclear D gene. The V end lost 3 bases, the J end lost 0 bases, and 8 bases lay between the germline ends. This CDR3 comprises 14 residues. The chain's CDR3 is CASSLGYMNTEAFF. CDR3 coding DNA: TGTGCCAGCAGTTTGGGTTACATGAACACTGAAGCTTTCTTT.

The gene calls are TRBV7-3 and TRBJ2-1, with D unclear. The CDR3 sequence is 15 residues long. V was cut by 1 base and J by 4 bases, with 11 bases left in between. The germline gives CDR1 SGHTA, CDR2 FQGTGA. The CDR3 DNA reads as TGTGCCAGCAGCTTAAACCCCGGACCATACAATGAGCAGTTCTTC. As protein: CASSLNPGPYNEQFF. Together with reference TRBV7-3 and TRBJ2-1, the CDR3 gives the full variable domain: GAGVSQTPSNKVTEKGKYVELRCDPISGHTALYWYRQSLGQGPEFLIYFQGTGAADDSGLPNDRFFAVRPEGSVSTLKIQRTERGDSAVYLCASSLNPGPYNEQFFGPGTRLTVL.

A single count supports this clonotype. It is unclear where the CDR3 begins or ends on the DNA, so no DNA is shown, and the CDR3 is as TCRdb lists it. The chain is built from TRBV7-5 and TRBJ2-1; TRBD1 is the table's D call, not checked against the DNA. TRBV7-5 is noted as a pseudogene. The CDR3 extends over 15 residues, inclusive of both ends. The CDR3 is CISVPEALTGAEAFF.

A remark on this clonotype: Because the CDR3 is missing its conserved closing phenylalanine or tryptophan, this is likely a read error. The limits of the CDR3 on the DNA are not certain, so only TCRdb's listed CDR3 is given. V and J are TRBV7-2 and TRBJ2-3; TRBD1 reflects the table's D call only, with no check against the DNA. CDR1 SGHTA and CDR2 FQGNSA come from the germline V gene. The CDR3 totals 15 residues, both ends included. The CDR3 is CASTPEALYGYTFGP.

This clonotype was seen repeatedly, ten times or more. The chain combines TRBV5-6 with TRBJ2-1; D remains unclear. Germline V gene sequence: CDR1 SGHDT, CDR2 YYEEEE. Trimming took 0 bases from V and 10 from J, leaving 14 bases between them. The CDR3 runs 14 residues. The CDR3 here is CASSLGADVGEQFF. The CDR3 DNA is TGTGCCAGCAGCTTGGGAGCCGACGTAGGGGAGCAGTTCTTC. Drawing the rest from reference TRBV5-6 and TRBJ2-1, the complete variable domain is DAGVTQSPTHLIKTRGQQVTLRCSPKSGHDTVSWYQQALGQGPQFIFQYYEEEERQRGNFPDRFSGHQFPNYSSELNVNALLLGDSALYLCASSLGADVGEQFFGPGTRLTVL.

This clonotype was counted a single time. The CDR3 sequence: CASSFSTWAGNEQFF. The CDR3 bases are TGTGCCAGCAGTTTCTCAACATGGGCCGGGAATGAGCAGTTCTTC. The chain is built from TRBV7-2 and TRBJ2-5; unclear D gene. The DNA end favors TRBJ2-1, so the J call may be wrong. Germline V gene data show CDR1 as SGHTA and CDR2 as FQGNSA. The CDR3 loop spans 15 amino acids.

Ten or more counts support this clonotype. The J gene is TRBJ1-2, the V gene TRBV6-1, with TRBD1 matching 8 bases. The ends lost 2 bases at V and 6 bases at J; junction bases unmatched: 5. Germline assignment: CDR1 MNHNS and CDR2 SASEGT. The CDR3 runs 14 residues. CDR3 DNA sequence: TGTGCCAGCAGTGAAAATCAGGGGGCGGATGGCTACACCTTC. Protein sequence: CASSENQGADGYTF.

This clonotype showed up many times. CDR3 DNA sequence: TGTGCCAGCAGTTACTCGTCCGAGGGGGCGCGGGAGCAGTTCTTC. Its translation: CASSYSSEGAREQFF. V gene TRBV6-6 combines with J gene TRBJ2-1; 7 bases line up with TRBD1. The germline gives CDR1 MNHNY, CDR2 SVGAGI (reference sequence). The V gene end was trimmed by 0 bases and the J gene end by 10 bases; junction bases not matched to a gene: 9. The CDR3 contains 15 residues.

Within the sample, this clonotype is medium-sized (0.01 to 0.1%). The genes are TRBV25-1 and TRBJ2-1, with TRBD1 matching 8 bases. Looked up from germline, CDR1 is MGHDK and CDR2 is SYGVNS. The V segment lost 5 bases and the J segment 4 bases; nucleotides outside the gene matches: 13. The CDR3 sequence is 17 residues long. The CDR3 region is CASSPQPTDREYNEQFF. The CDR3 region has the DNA TGTGCCAGCAGTCCCCAACCAACGGACAGGGAGTACAATGAGCAGTTCTTC.

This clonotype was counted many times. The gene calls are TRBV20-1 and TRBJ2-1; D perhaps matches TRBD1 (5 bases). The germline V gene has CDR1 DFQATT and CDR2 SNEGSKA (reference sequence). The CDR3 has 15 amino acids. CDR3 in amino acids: CSPSGAQSSYNEQFF. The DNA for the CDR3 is TGCAGCCCTAGTGGGGCCCAGAGCTCCTACAATGAGCAGTTCTTC.

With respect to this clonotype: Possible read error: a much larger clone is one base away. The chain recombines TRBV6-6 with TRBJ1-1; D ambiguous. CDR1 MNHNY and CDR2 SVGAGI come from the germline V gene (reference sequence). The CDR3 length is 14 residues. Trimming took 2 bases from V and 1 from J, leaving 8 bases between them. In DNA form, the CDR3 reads TGTGCCAGCAGTTACGGATGGCAGAACACTGAAGCTTTCTTT. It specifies CASSYGWQNTEAFF.